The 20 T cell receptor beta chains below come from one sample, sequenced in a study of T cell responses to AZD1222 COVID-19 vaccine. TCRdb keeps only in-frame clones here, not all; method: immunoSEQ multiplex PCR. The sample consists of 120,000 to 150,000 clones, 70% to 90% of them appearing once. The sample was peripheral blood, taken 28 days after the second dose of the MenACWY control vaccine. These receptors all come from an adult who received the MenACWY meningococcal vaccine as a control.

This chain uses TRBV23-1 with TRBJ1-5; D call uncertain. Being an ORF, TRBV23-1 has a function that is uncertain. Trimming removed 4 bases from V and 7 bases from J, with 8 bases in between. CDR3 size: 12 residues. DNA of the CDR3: TGCGCCAGCAGTCCGGTGGTCCAGCCCCAGCATTTT. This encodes CASSPVVQPQHF.

CDR3 loop: CASSLNPGVGTDTQYF. The CDR3 region has the DNA TGTGCCAGCAGCTTAAATCCGGGGGTGGGCACAGATACGCAGTATTTT. This rearrangement joins TRBV7-3 to TRBJ2-3; TRBD2 might be the D (6 bases). The CDR3 consists of 16 residues. V lost 1 base and J 1 base, leaving 12 bases between the germline ends. From germline, CDR1 is SGHTA and CDR2 FQGTGA.

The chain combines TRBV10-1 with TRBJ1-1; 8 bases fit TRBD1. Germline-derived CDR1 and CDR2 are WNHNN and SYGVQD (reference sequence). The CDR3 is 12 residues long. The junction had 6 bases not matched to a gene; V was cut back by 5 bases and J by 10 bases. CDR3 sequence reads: CASSRTGGGAFF. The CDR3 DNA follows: TGCGCCAGCAGTCGAACAGGGGGGGGAGCTTTCTTT.

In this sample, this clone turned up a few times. CDR3 coding DNA: TGTGCCAGCAGCTCGCGGGGGAGCTCTGAAGCTTTCTTT. It specifies CASSSRGSSEAFF. The chain links TRBV7-6 to TRBJ1-1; D may be TRBD1 (5 bases). There are 13 residues in the CDR3. Germline-derived CDR1 and CDR2 are SGHVS and FNYEAQ. V was cut by 4 bases and J by 6 bases, with 12 bases left in between. The variable domain in full, completed from reference TRBV7-6 and TRBJ1-1, reads GAGVSQSPRYKVTKRGQDVALRCDPISGHVSLYWYRQALGQGPEFLTYFNYEAQQDKSGLPNDRFSAERPEGSISTLTIQRTEQRDSAMYRCASSSRGSSEAFFGQGTRLTVV.

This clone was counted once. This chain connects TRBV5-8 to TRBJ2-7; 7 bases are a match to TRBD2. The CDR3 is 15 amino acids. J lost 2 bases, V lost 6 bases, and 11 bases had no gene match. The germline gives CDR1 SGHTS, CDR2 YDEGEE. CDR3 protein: CASTTWSGNTYEQYF. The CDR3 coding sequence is TGTGCCAGCACGACCTGGAGCGGGAATACCTACGAGCAGTACTTC.

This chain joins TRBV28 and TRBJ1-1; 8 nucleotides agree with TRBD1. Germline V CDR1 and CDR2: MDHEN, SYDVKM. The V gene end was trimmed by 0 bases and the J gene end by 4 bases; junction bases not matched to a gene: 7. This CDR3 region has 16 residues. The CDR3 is CASSLWGQVKGTEAFF. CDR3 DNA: TGTGCCAGCAGTTTATGGGGACAGGTGAAAGGCACTGAAGCTTTCTTT.

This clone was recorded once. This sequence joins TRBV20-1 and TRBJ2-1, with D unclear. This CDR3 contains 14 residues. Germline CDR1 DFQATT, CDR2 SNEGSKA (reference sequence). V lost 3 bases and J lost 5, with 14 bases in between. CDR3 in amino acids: CSASPGPLNNEQFF. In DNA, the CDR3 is TGCAGTGCTAGTCCAGGCCCCCTTAACAATGAGCAGTTCTTC.

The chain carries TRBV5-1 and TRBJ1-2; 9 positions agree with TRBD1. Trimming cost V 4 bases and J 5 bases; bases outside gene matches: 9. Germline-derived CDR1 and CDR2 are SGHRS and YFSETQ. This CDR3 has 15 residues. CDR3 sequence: CASSASPGQGYGYTF. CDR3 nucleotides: TGCGCCAGCAGCGCGAGCCCGGGACAGGGATATGGCTACACCTTC.

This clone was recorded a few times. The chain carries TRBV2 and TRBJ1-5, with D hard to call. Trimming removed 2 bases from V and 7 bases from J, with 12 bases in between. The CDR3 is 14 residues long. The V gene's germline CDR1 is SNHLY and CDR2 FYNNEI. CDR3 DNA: TGTGCCAGCAGTGAATGGGCAGAAGGGCAGCCCCAGCATTTT. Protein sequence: CASSEWAEGQPQHF.

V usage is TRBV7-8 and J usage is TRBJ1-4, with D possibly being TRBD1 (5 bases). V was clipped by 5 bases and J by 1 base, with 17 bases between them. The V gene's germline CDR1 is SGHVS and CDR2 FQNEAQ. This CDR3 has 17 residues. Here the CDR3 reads CASSMQTRGITNEKLFF. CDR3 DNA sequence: TGTGCCAGCAGCATGCAAACAAGGGGTATAACTAATGAAAAACTGTTTTTT.

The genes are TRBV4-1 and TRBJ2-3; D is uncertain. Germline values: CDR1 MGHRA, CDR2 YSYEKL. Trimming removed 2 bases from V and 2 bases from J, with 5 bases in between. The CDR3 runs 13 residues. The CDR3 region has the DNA TGCGCCAGCAGCCAACATCCCACAGATACGCAGTATTTT. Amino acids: CASSQHPTDTQYF.

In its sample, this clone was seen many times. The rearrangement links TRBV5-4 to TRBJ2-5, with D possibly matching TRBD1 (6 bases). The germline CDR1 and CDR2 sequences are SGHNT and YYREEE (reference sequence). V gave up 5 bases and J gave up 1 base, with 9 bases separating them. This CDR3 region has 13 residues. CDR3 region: CASSTDSQETQYF. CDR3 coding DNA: TGTGCCAGCAGTACGGACAGCCAAGAGACCCAGTACTTC. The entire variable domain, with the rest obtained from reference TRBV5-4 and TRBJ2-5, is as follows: ETGVTQSPTHLIKTRGQQVTLRCSSQSGHNTVSWYQQALGQGPQFIFQYYREEENGRGNFPPRFSGLQFPNYSSELNVNALELDDSALYLCASSTDSQETQYFGPGTRLLVL.

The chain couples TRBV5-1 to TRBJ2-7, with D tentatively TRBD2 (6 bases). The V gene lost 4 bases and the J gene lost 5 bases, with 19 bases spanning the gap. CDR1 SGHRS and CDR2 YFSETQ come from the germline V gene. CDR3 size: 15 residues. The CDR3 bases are TGCGCCAGCAGCGCCCGGGAAGCGGGTTCCCACGAGCAGTACTTC. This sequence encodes CASSAREAGSHEQYF.

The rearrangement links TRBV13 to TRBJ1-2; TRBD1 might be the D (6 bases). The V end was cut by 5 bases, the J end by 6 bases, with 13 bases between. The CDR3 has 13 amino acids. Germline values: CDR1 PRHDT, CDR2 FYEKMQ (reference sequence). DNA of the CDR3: TGTGCCAGCAGCCCGGGGGCTCTGGATGGCTACACCTTC. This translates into CASSPGALDGYTF. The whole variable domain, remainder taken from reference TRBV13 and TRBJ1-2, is AAGVIQSPRHLIKEKRETATLKCYPIPRHDTVYWYQQGPGQDPQFLISFYEKMQSDKGSIPDRFSAQQFSDYHSELNMSSLELGDSALYFCASSPGALDGYTFGSGTRLTVV.

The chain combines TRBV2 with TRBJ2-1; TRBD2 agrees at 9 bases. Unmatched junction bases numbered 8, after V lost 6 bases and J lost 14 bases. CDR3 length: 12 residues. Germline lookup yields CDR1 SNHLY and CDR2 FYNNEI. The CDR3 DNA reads TGTGCCAGCAGCAGTGGAGCGGGAGGCGAGTTCTTC. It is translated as CASSSGAGGEFF.

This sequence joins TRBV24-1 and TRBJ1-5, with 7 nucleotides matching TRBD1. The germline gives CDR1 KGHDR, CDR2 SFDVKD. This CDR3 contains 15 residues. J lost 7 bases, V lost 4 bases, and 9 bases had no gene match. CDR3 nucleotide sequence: TGTGCCACCAGTGAGGGGGGTAGGGGGCGGCAGCCCCAGCATTTT. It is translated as CATSEGGRGRQPQHF.

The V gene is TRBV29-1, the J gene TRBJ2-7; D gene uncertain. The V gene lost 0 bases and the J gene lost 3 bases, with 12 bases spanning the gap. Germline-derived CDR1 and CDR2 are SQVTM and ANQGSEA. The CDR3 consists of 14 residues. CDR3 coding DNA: TGCAGCGTTGAAGATGGGCAGCGAGACTACGAGCAGTACTTC. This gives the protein CSVEDGQRDYEQYF.

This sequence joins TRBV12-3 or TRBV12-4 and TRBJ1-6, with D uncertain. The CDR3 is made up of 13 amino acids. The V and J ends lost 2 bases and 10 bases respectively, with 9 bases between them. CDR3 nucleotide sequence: TGTGCCAGCAGTTTAAGGGATCACTCACCCCTCCACTTT. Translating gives CASSLRDHSPLHF.

The CDR3 reads CASSIRSTGLGTEAFF. CDR3 DNA sequence: TGTGCCAGCAGCATACGCTCAACAGGGCTGGGCACTGAAGCTTTCTTT. The J gene is TRBJ1-1, the V gene TRBV7-2, with D perhaps matching TRBD1 (6 bases). Germline CDR1 and CDR2: SGHTA and FQGNSA. V lost 5 bases and J 4 bases, leaving 20 bases between the germline ends. The CDR3 covers 16 residues. The whole variable domain, remainder taken from reference TRBV7-2 and TRBJ1-1, is GAGVSQSPSNKVTEKGKDVELRCDPISGHTALYWYRQSLGQGLEFLIYFQGNSAPDKSGLPSDRFSAERTGGSVSTLTIQRTQQEDSAVYLCASSIRSTGLGTEAFFGQGTRLTVV.

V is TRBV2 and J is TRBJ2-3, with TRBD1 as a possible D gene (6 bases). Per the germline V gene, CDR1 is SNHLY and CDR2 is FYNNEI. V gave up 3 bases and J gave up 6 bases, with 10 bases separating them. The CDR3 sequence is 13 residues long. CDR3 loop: CASSENREDTQYF. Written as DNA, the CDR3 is TGTGCCAGCAGTGAGAACAGGGAGGATACGCAGTATTTT.